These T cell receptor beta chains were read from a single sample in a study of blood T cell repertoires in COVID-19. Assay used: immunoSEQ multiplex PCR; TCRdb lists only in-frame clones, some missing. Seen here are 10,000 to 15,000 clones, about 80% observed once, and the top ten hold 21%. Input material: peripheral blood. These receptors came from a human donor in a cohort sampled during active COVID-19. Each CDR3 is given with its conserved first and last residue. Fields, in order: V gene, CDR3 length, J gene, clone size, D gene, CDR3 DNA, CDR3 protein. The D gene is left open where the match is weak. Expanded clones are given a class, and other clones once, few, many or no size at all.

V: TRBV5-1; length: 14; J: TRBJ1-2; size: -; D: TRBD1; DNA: TGCGCCAGCAGCCCTAAGGGACAGGACTATGGCTACACCTTC; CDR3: CASSPKGQDYGYTF
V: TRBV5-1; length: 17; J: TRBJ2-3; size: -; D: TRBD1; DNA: TGCGCCAGCAGCTATGACGGACAGGGTGGTACCACAGATACGCAGTATTTT; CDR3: CASSYDGQGGTTDTQYF
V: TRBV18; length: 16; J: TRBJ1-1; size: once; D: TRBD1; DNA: TGTGCCAGCTCCACCCGGGTGACAGGGGGGAACACTGAAGCTTTCTTT; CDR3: CASSTRVTGGNTEAFF
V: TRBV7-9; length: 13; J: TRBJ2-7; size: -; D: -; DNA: TGTGCCAGCAGCTTAGGAGTCCTCTACGAGCAGTACTTC; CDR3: CASSLGVLYEQYF
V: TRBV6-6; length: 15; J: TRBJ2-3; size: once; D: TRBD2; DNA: TGTGCCAGCAGTTACCTAGCGGGGGGCACAGATACGCAGTATTTT; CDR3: CASSYLAGGTDTQYF
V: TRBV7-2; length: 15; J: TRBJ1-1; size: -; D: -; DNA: TGTGCCAGCAGCTGGTCGACAGCGTCGGACACTGAAGCTTTCTTT; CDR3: CASSWSTASDTEAFF
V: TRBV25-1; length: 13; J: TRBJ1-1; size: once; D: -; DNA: TGTGCCAGCAGTGACGCGCGGGTTGCTGAAGCTTTCTTT; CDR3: CASSDARVAEAFF
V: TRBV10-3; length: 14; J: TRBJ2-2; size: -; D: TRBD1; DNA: TGTGCCATCACGGACAGGGGAGGAACCGGGGAGCTGTTTTTT; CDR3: CAITDRGGTGELFF
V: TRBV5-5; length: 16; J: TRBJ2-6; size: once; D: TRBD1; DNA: TGTGCCAGCTCCATCCTAGGGGGCGCTGGGGCCAACGTCCTGACTTTC; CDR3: CASSILGGAGANVLTF
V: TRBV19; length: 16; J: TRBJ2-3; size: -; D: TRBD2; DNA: TGTGCCAGTAGTGGGTTGCTAGCGGAAAGCACAGATACGCAGTATTTT; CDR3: CASSGLLAESTDTQYF
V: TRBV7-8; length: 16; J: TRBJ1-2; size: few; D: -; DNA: TGTGCCAGCAGCCATCGGTATTTAGGGGCAGGAGATGGCTACACCTTC; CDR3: CASSHRYLGAGDGYTF
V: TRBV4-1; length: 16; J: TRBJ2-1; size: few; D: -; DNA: TGCGCCAGCTCTGGACTATCCGGCCCCTCCTACAATGAGCAGTTCTTC; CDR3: CASSGLSGPSYNEQFF
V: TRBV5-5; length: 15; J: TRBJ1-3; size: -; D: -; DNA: TGTGCCAGCAGCTTGGATGACTTCTCTGGAAACACCATATATTTT; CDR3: CASSLDDFSGNTIYF
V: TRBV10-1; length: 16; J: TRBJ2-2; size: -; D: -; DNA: TGCGCCAACCTTGGGGCACCAAAAAAGAACACCGGGGAGCTGTTTTTT; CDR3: CANLGAPKKNTGELFF
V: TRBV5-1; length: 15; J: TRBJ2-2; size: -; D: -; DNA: TGCGCCAGCAGCTTGGATGGTCCAGGCACCGGGGAGCTGTTTTTT; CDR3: CASSLDGPGTGELFF
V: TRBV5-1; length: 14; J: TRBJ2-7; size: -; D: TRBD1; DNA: TGCGCCAGCAGTCCGGACAGGGTGGCCTACGAGCAGTACTTC; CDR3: CASSPDRVAYEQYF
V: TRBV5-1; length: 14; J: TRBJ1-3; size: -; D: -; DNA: TGCGCCAGCAGCTTGACTGCCTCTGGAAACACCATATATTTT; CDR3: CASSLTASGNTIYF
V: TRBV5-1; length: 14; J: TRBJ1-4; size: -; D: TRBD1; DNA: TGCGCCAGCTCGTCAGGACAGGGCCTGGAAAAACTGTTTTTT; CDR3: CASSSGQGLEKLFF
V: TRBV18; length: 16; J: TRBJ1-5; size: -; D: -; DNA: TGTGCCAGCTCACCCCAGGAAGGACAGATCAATCAGCCCCAGCATTTT; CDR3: CASSPQEGQINQPQHF
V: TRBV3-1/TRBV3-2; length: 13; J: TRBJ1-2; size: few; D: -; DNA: TGTGCCAGCAGCCATCGGGGAACTTACGGCTACACCTTC; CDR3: CASSHRGTYGYTF
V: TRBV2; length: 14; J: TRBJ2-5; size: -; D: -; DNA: TGTGCCAGTTCCCGGGACTCAAAATGGGAGACCCAGTACTTC; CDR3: CASSRDSKWETQYF
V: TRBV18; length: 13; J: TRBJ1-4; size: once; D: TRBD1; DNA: TGTGCCAGCTCCCCGGGACAGGGAGAAAAACTGTTTTTT; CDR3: CASSPGQGEKLFF
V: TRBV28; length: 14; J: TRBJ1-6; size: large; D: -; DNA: TGTGCCAGCAAGAAGAGCTCCTATAATTCACCCCTCCACTTT; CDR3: CASKKSSYNSPLHF
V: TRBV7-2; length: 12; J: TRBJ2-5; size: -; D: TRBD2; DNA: TGTGCCAGCAGCTTACTAGCGGGGACCCAGTACTTC; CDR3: CASSLLAGTQYF